A single sample gave rise to the 23 T cell receptor beta chains below, sequenced in a study of blood T cell repertoires in COVID-19. Repertoires were generated with immunoSEQ multiplex PCR, while TCRdb's copy carries only in-frame clones and drops some. In the table there are about 160,000 clones, roughly four fifths of which are singletons. Sequencing input: peripheral blood. These receptors were collected from a man in his forties who had recovered from COVID-19.

This clone was detected only once. The chain employs TRBV28 and TRBJ1-5; 7 nucleotides agree with TRBD1. V lost 3 bases, J lost 7 bases, and 6 bases stayed unmatched. This CDR3 spans 14 amino acids. Germline assignment: CDR1 MDHEN and CDR2 SYDVKM. The DNA of the CDR3 is TGTGCCAGCAGTTTTTCAGGGGGTATCCAGCCCCAGCATTTT. Translated: CASSFSGGIQPQHF.

This clone has just one count. J is TRBJ2-3 and V is TRBV19; 12 bases are shared with TRBD2. The germline V gene encodes CDR1 LNHDA and CDR2 SQIVND (reference sequence). This CDR3 spans 17 amino acids. V gave up 1 base and J gave up 4 bases; unmatched junction bases: 6. As DNA, the CDR3 is TGTGCCAGTAGTATAGCTCAGGGACTAGCGGGTTCAGATACGCAGTATTTT. Translated, it gives CASSIAQGLAGSDTQYF.

In nucleotides, the CDR3 is TGTGCCAGCAGCCCGTGGACTAGCGGGAGTGGGCAGTTCTTC. Translating gives CASSPWTSGSGQFF. This rearrangement joins TRBV7-9 to TRBJ2-1; 13 positions agree with TRBD2. Trimming took 5 bases from V and 12 from J; bases not matched to a gene: 7. The length of the CDR3 is 14 residues. From germline, CDR1 is SEHNR and CDR2 FQNEAQ (reference sequence).

The genes are TRBV19 and TRBJ2-6; possible D gene TRBD1, 5 bases. V lost 9 bases to trimming and J lost 4 bases, with 10 bases between them. CDR1 and CDR2 (germline): LNHDA, SQIVND (reference sequence). The CDR3 spans 13 residues. The CDR3: CASSGFGANVLTF. In nucleotides, the CDR3 is TGTGCCAGCTCAGGGTTCGGGGCCAACGTCCTGACTTTC.

The V call is TRBV18, the J call TRBJ2-3, with TRBD2 matching 12 bases. Germline CDR1 KGHSH, CDR2 LQKENI. CDR3 length: 18 residues. The V and J ends lost 2 bases and 4 bases, in that order; junction bases with no gene match: 10. The CDR3 region is CASSPTRSSGRVADTQYF. DNA of the CDR3: TGTGCCAGCTCACCAACCCGCTCTAGCGGGAGGGTTGCAGATACGCAGTATTTT.

This chain joins TRBV13 and TRBJ1-1; no clear D gene. V was clipped by 0 bases and J by 7 bases, with 12 bases between them. Germline V gene data show CDR1 as PRHDT and CDR2 as FYEKMQ (reference sequence). The CDR3 is made up of 14 amino acids. The CDR3 region has the DNA TGTGCCAGCAGCTTAGGCCGCGGGCCGGATGAAGCTTTCTTT. Its translation is CASSLGRGPDEAFF.

J is TRBJ1-1 and V is TRBV13; D ambiguous. Germline values: CDR1 PRHDT, CDR2 FYEKMQ (reference sequence). The V end was cut by 2 bases, the J end by 6 bases, with 13 bases between. The CDR3 is 14 amino acids. CDR3 nucleotide sequence: TGTGCCAGCAGCTTAACCCCCCAGGCACCTGAAGCTTTCTTT. This sequence encodes CASSLTPQAPEAFF.

V gene TRBV3-1 (or the pseudogene TRBV3-2) combines with J gene TRBJ1-5; a possible D gene is TRBD1 (5 bases). The CDR3 contains 21 residues. Trimming left V 0 bases short and J 9 bases short, with 33 bases between. Germline V lookup: CDR1 LGHDT, CDR2 YNNKEL (reference sequence). Written as DNA, the CDR3 is TGTGCCAGCAGCCAAGACACCCCGACCCGACGCCGGTATGCAGGGCCCCTGCCCCAGCATTTT. Its translation is CASSQDTPTRRRYAGPLPQHF.

CDR3 DNA sequence: TGTGCCAGCAGCCAGGCAGGCTCTGGGGCCAACGTCCTGACTTTC. It codes for CASSQAGSGANVLTF. The chain carries TRBV4-2 and TRBJ2-6, with D hard to call. This CDR3 region has 15 residues. Germline V gives CDR1 LGHNA, CDR2 YNFKEQ. Trimming took off 3 bases at V and 0 bases at J, with 6 bases between the two ends.

This sequence joins TRBV27 and TRBJ1-3; D not resolved. Trimming took 6 bases from V and 0 from J, leaving 9 bases between them. The CDR3 runs 14 residues. The germline CDR1 and CDR2 sequences are MNHEY and SMNVEV (reference sequence). For the CDR3, the DNA is TGTGCCAGCAGGCTTTCGAGCTCTGGAAACACCATATATTTT. Encoded protein: CASRLSSSGNTIYF.

The V gene is TRBV11-1, the J gene TRBJ2-5; 7 nucleotides match TRBD2. This CDR3 spans 14 amino acids. With V trimmed by 5 bases and J by 3 bases, 6 bases remained unmatched. Germline-derived CDR1 and CDR2 are SGHAT and FQDESV (reference sequence). CDR3 protein: CASSLSGTKETQYF. The CDR3 DNA reads as TGTGCCAGCAGCCTTTCCGGGACTAAAGAGACCCAGTACTTC.

This clone was seen a few times. The V call is TRBV19, the J call TRBJ1-6; 8 bases map to TRBD1. The CDR3 has 15 amino acids. V lost 5 bases and J lost 7; bases outside the gene matches: 7. In germline, CDR1 is LNHDA, CDR2 SQIVND (reference sequence). The CDR3 nucleotides are TGTGCCAGTAGTCCCGTGGACAGGGAAAATTCACCCCTCCACTTT. Its translation: CASSPVDRENSPLHF.

The rearrangement uses TRBV6-2 or TRBV6-3 and TRBJ1-2; 7 nucleotides align to TRBD1. This CDR3 comprises 14 residues. With V trimmed by 6 bases and J by 6 bases, 10 bases remained unmatched. The germline V gene encodes CDR1 MNHEY and CDR2 SVGEGT. The CDR3, as DNA: TGTGCCAGCAGCATAAGGGACAGAGAGAATGGCTACACCTTC. Its translation: CASSIRDRENGYTF.

This chain links TRBV11-2 with TRBJ1-2; 8 positions agree with TRBD1. CDR1 and CDR2 from the germline V gene are SGHAT and FQNNGV. The J segment lost 5 bases and the V segment lost 6 bases, leaving 5 bases of the junction unmatched. The CDR3 consists of 13 residues. CDR3 region: CASRGQAAYGYTF. In DNA form, the CDR3 reads TGTGCCAGCAGGGGACAGGCTGCTTATGGCTACACCTTC.

The chain employs TRBV9 and TRBJ2-5; the D gene is possibly TRBD2 (6 bases). V lost 0 bases and J 7 bases, leaving 13 bases between the germline ends. Germline CDR1 is SGDLS and CDR2 is YYNGEE. The CDR3 spans 14 residues. Here the CDR3 DNA reads TGTGCCAGCAGCGTAGAAGGAGGGTCGGTGACCCAGTACTTC. Amino acid sequence: CASSVEGGSVTQYF.

Worth noting for this clone: Different DNA sequences within this sample yield the same CDR3. V gene TRBV12-3 or TRBV12-4 combines with J gene TRBJ2-5; D is unresolved. This CDR3 comprises 13 residues. Trimming shortened V by 1 base and J by 5 bases, and 8 bases separated the two germline ends. CDR3 bases: TGTGCCAGCAGTTTAGGCTCCCAGGAGACCCAGTACTTC. It translates to CASSLGSQETQYF.

The V call is TRBV11-2, the J call TRBJ2-1; 8 nucleotides match TRBD2. Germline V gene lookup returns CDR1 SGHAT and CDR2 FQNNGV. J lost 3 bases, V lost 1 base, and 2 bases had no gene match. The CDR3 covers 15 residues. CDR3 nucleotides: TGTGCCAGCAGCTTAGGGAGCGGGGGCTACAATGAGCAGTTCTTC. It is translated as CASSLGSGGYNEQFF.

The CDR3 sequence: CASSHLLGGAYEQYF. CDR3 DNA sequence: TGCGCCAGCAGCCACCTGTTGGGGGGAGCCTACGAGCAGTACTTC. The rearrangement joins TRBV5-1 to TRBJ2-7, with D possibly TRBD2 on 6 matching bases. The germline V gene has CDR1 SGHRS and CDR2 YFSETQ. With 4 bases removed from V and 2 bases from J, the gap between germline ends came to 16 bases. CDR3 length: 15 residues.

The CDR3 nucleotides read TGTGCCAGCCGGGACAGGGGACCAGATACGCAGTATTTT. It is translated as CASRDRGPDTQYF. The chain uses TRBV12-3 or TRBV12-4 and TRBJ2-3; 10 bases line up with TRBD1. The CDR3 spans 13 residues. Losses at the gene ends were 8 bases for V and 4 bases for J; bases not matched to a gene: 3.

The chain has TRBV6-5 and TRBJ2-7; D possibly corresponds to TRBD2 (5 bases). The CDR3 extends over 13 amino acids. The germline V gene has CDR1 MNHEY and CDR2 SVGAGI. Deletions cut 1 base from V and 12 bases from J, with 16 bases between. DNA for the CDR3: TGTGCCAGCAGTTACTTGGGAACTAGTAGTTTGTACTTC. This gives the protein CASSYLGTSSLYF.

The chain is built from TRBV4-1 and TRBJ2-1, with D possibly being TRBD2 (6 bases). This CDR3 has 15 amino acids. Germline CDR1 is MGHRA and CDR2 is YSYEKL. Trimming shortened V by 0 bases and J by 6 bases, and 12 bases separated the two germline ends. As DNA, the CDR3 is TGCGCCAGCAGCCAAGATCTGTGGGGAGGCAATGAGCAGTTCTTC. The encoded protein is CASSQDLWGGNEQFF.

As DNA, the CDR3 is TGTGCCAGCCACCAACGGGGGGCTGAAGCTTTCTTT. This codes for CASHQRGAEAFF. The rearrangement joins TRBV19 to TRBJ1-1, with D maybe TRBD1 (5 bases). The CDR3 extends over 12 amino acids. The germline V and J ends were trimmed by 9 bases and 6 bases, with 14 bases remaining between them. Per the germline V gene, CDR1 is LNHDA and CDR2 is SQIVND (reference sequence).

This chain links TRBV9 with TRBJ2-5; D unclear. The CDR3 consists of 13 residues. CDR1 and CDR2 from the germline V gene are SGDLS and YYNGEE. V was clipped by 1 base and J by 1 base, with 5 bases between them. The CDR3 loop is CASSVNSQETQYF. CDR3 bases: TGTGCCAGCAGCGTAAACAGCCAAGAGACCCAGTACTTC.